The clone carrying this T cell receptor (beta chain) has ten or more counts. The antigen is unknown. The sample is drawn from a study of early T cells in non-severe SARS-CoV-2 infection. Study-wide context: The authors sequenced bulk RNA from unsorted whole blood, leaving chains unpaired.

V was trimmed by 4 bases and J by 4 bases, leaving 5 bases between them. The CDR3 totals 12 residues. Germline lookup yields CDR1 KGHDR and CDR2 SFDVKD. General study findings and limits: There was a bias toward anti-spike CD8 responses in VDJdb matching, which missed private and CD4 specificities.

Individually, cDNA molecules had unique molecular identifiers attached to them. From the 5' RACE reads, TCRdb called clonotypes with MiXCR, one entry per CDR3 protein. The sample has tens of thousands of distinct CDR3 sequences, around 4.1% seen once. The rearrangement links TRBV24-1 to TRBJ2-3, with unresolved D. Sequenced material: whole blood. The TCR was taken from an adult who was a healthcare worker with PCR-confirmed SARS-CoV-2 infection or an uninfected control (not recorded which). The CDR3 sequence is CATSDHPDTQYF. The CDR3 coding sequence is TGTGCCACCAGTGACCACCCAGATACGCAGTATTTT.